A single sample is the source of the 26 T cell receptor beta chains below, sequenced in a study of T cells in Graves' hyperthyroidism and ophthalmopathy. Regions amplified from RNA transcripts were the TCR beta CDR3 regions. The TCR CDR3 was amplified in a first-round RT-PCR using the HTBI primer set. TCRdb re-analysed the multiplex PCR reads in MiXCR, keeping a single row per CDR3 protein. The sample includes some 440,000 distinct CDR3 sequences, 15% to 17% of them seen just once. Sequences were obtained from blood. Every receptor here comes from a woman younger than 35 with Graves' hyperthyroidism.

The chain recombines TRBV20-1 with TRBJ1-2; D not resolved. CDR1 DFQATT and CDR2 SNEGSKA come from the germline V gene (reference sequence). The length of the CDR3 is 12 residues. The V end was cut by 3 bases, the J end by 3 bases, with 8 bases between. CDR3 sequence: CSARPSYYGYTF. The CDR3 region has the DNA TGCAGTGCTAGGCCCTCTTACTATGGCTACACCTTC.

In this sample, this clonotype turned up many times. This chain links TRBV5-1 with TRBJ2-7, with D perhaps TRBD1 (6 bases). CDR3 size: 14 residues. Germline V gene sequence: CDR1 SGHRS, CDR2 YFSETQ. V was shortened by 4 bases and J by 2 bases, with 13 bases between the two germline ends. The CDR3 DNA sequence: TGCGCCAGCAGCGAGACAGGCCGGACCTACGAGCAGTACTTC. Its translation is CASSETGRTYEQYF.

This clonotype was picked up many times. This chain uses TRBV6-4 with TRBJ2-5, with 12 bases lining up with TRBD2. From germline, CDR1 is MRHNA and CDR2 SNTAGT. There are 15 residues in the CDR3. Unmatched junction bases numbered 4, after V lost 5 bases and J lost 3 bases. The CDR3 reads CASSPSGGAEETQYF. The CDR3 region has the DNA TGTGCCAGCAGTCCTAGCGGGGGGGCCGAAGAGACCCAGTACTTC.

The chain uses TRBV11-2 and TRBJ2-5, with 11 bases aligning to TRBD2. Germline V gene lookup returns CDR1 SGHAT and CDR2 FQNNGV. With V trimmed by 1 base and J by 4 bases, 8 bases remained unmatched. The CDR3 extends over 17 amino acids. The CDR3 reads CASSLGLAGPRGETQYF. The CDR3 nucleotides are TGTGCCAGCAGCTTAGGACTAGCGGGACCCCGGGGAGAGACCCAGTACTTC.

The sample holds many counts of this clonotype. The chain couples TRBV9 to TRBJ2-5, with 8 bases fitting TRBD2. This CDR3 spans 14 amino acids. Germline lookup yields CDR1 SGDLS and CDR2 YYNGEE. The V gene end was trimmed by 3 bases and the J gene end by 5 bases; junction bases not matched to a gene: 6. The CDR3 nucleotides are TGTGCCAGCAGCGCCCGGGGGGGCCAGGAGACCCAGTACTTC. It translates to CASSARGGQETQYF. The whole variable domain, filled in from reference TRBV9 and TRBJ2-5, reads DSGVTQTPKHLITATGQRVTLRCSPRSGDLSVYWYQQSLDQGLQFLIQYYNGEERAKGNILERFSAQQFPDLHSELNLSSLELGDSALYFCASSARGGQETQYFGPGTRLLVL.

Many counts were recorded for this clonotype. The gene calls are TRBV20-1 and TRBJ2-7; no firm D call. V dropped 5 bases and J dropped 2 bases, with 10 bases sitting between them. There are 12 residues in the CDR3. In germline, CDR1 is DFQATT, CDR2 SNEGSKA (reference sequence). Written as DNA, the CDR3 is TGCAGTGCTTCCCCGCGAGCCTACGAGCAGTACTTC. This encodes CSASPRAYEQYF.

This clonotype was detected ten times or more. The rearrangement links TRBV7-8 to TRBJ1-6; D is perhaps TRBD1 (6 bases). Germline CDR1 SGHVS, CDR2 FQNEAQ. The CDR3 contains 15 residues. V was shortened by 5 bases and J by 9 bases, with 17 bases between the two germline ends. Here the CDR3 DNA reads TGTGCCAGCAGCCCGGACAGCATCTTAAGTTCACCCCTCCACTTT. This sequence encodes CASSPDSILSSPLHF. The full variable domain, rest sourced from reference TRBV7-8 and TRBJ1-6, is GAGVSQSPRYKVAKRGQDVALRCDPISGHVSLFWYQQALGQGPEFLTYFQNEAQLDKSGLPSDRFFAERPEGSVSTLKIQRTQQEDSAVYLCASSPDSILSSPLHFGNGTRLTVT.

This clonotype has at least ten counts. This chain joins TRBV28 and TRBJ2-3; unclear D gene. Germline V CDR1 and CDR2: MDHEN, SYDVKM. V was cut by 3 bases and J by 0 bases, with 10 bases left in between. CDR3 length: 15 residues. CDR3 protein: CASSFRSTSTDTQYF. CDR3 in DNA: TGTGCCAGCAGTTTCAGGTCCACTAGCACAGATACGCAGTATTTT.

This clonotype has at least ten counts. V and J are TRBV12-3 or TRBV12-4 and TRBJ1-2; D is ambiguous. There are 17 residues in the CDR3. V lost 5 bases, J lost 2 bases, and 21 bases lay in between. CDR3 sequence reads: CASSLGRYGDLNYGYTF. The CDR3 DNA reads TGTGCCAGCAGTCTAGGGCGTTACGGGGATCTCAACTATGGCTACACCTTC.

The rearrangement uses TRBV20-1 and TRBJ2-5; a possible D gene is TRBD2 (6 bases). The CDR3 is made up of 16 amino acids. Trimming shortened V by 0 bases and J by 4 bases, and 18 bases separated the two germline ends. From germline, CDR1 is DFQATT and CDR2 SNEGSKA (reference sequence). CDR3 bases: TGCAGTGCTAGAGATCAGGCGGGACCCCGGGGAGAGACCCAGTACTTC. Translation: CSARDQAGPRGETQYF.

This clonotype was recorded at least ten times. The chain uses TRBV29-1 and TRBJ1-2; 7 bases map to TRBD1. J gave up 6 bases and V 7 bases, and 8 bases lay outside the gene matches. The length of the CDR3 is 12 residues. Germline assignment: CDR1 SQVTM and CDR2 ANQGSEA. Here the CDR3 DNA reads TGCAGCGCCACTGATACAGGGGATGGCTACACCTTC. Translated: CSATDTGDGYTF.

This clonotype was detected many times. The chain recombines TRBV30 with TRBJ1-5; the D gene is possibly TRBD1 (5 bases). V was shortened by 3 bases and J by 5 bases, with 11 bases between the two germline ends. Germline CDR1 GTSNPN, CDR2 SVGIG (reference sequence). CDR3 length: 13 residues. The CDR3 reads CAWSWGSDQPQHF. In nucleotides, the CDR3 is TGTGCCTGGAGCTGGGGGTCGGATCAGCCCCAGCATTTT. The whole variable domain, remainder taken from reference TRBV30 and TRBJ1-5, is SQTIHQWPATLVQPVGSPLSLECTVEGTSNPNLYWYRQAAGRGLQLLFYSVGIGQISSEVPQNLSASRPQDRQFILSSKKLLLSDSGFYLCAWSWGSDQPQHFGDGTRLSIL.

This clonotype was observed many times. This rearrangement joins TRBV7-6 to TRBJ1-3, with D possibly being TRBD1 (6 bases). This CDR3 has 17 amino acids. Per germline, CDR1 SGHVS and CDR2 FNYEAQ. Trimming took off 5 bases at V and 8 bases at J, with 25 bases between the two ends. The CDR3 DNA follows: TGTGCCAGCAGCCGCAACATCGAGGACAGCTGGATGGACACCATATATTTT. Translating gives CASSRNIEDSWMDTIYF. Full variable domain (missing parts from reference TRBV7-6 and TRBJ1-3): GAGVSQSPRYKVTKRGQDVALRCDPISGHVSLYWYRQALGQGPEFLTYFNYEAQQDKSGLPNDRFSAERPEGSISTLTIQRTEQRDSAMYRCASSRNIEDSWMDTIYFGEGSWLTVV.

In this sample, this clonotype turned up many times. The CDR3 loop reads CASSLLGYTDTQYF. The DNA for the CDR3 is TGCGCCAGCAGCTTACTAGGATACACAGATACGCAGTATTTT. The chain has TRBV5-1 and TRBJ2-3, with a weak D call TRBD2 (5 bases). Germline V CDR1 and CDR2: SGHRS, YFSETQ. This CDR3 contains 14 residues. V lost 2 bases and J 2 bases, leaving 9 bases between the germline ends.

This clonotype was seen many times. The chain links TRBV2 to TRBJ1-6; TRBD1 matches 8 bases. Germline V lookup: CDR1 SNHLY, CDR2 FYNNEI. The CDR3 consists of 15 residues. V was clipped by 5 bases and J by 7 bases; unmatched bases: 7. The CDR3 loop reads CASSLSTGDNSPLHF. The CDR3 DNA follows: TGTGCCAGCAGTCTTTCGACAGGGGACAATTCACCCCTCCACTTT.

This clonotype was detected many times. The chain is built from TRBV2 and TRBJ2-3; 11 bases are shared with TRBD2. In germline, CDR1 is SNHLY, CDR2 FYNNEI. The V segment lost 7 bases and the J segment 1 base; nucleotides outside the gene matches: 10. This CDR3 is 17 amino acids long. For the CDR3, the DNA is TGTGCCAGCAAGGGGCTAGCGGGGGGAAGGGGCACAGATACGCAGTATTTT. Amino acids: CASKGLAGGRGTDTQYF.

Many counts were recorded for this clonotype. The chain couples TRBV6-1 to TRBJ1-1; D is unclear. The V end was cut by 8 bases, the J end by 1 base, with 17 bases between. Germline values: CDR1 MNHNS, CDR2 SASEGT. The CDR3 covers 15 residues. The CDR3 here is CASREENGRNTEAFF. DNA of the CDR3: TGTGCCAGCCGGGAGGAGAACGGCAGGAACACTGAAGCTTTCTTT.

A few counts support this clonotype. The chain joins TRBV18 to TRBJ1-2, with a weak D call TRBD1 (5 bases). The CDR3 runs 15 residues. CDR1 and CDR2 (germline): KGHSH, LQKENI. The V end lost 1 base, the J end lost 1 base, and 10 bases lay between the germline ends. The CDR3 region is CASSPRRGLNYGYTF. The CDR3 coding sequence is TGTGCCAGCTCACCACGGAGGGGCCTTAACTATGGCTACACCTTC.

There are many counts of this clonotype. The J gene is TRBJ2-7, the V gene TRBV7-9, with D possibly being TRBD2 (5 bases). Deletions cut 2 bases from V and 3 bases from J, with 17 bases between. This CDR3 region has 16 residues. The germline gives CDR1 SEHNR, CDR2 FQNEAQ (reference sequence). The CDR3 coding sequence is TGTGCCAGCAGCTTATGGGTCGGGAAGAAGGTCTACGAGCAGTACTTC. The encoded protein is CASSLWVGKKVYEQYF.

This clonotype was observed at least ten times. The gene calls are TRBV6-1 and TRBJ1-5; D may be TRBD1 (5 bases). Trimming removed 4 bases from V and 0 bases from J, with 13 bases in between. CDR1 and CDR2 (germline): MNHNS, SASEGT. The CDR3 has 16 residues. The CDR3 here is CASSVGRDYSNQPQHF. The CDR3, as DNA: TGTGCCAGCAGTGTAGGCAGGGACTATAGCAATCAGCCCCAGCATTTT.

This clonotype was recorded many times. The CDR3 reads CSARSRREYETQYF. The DNA of the CDR3 is TGCAGTGCTAGAAGTAGGCGGGAGTATGAGACCCAGTACTTC. The chain is built from TRBV20-1 and TRBJ2-5; TRBD2 matches at 7 bases. This CDR3 contains 14 residues. Trimming removed 2 bases from V and 5 bases from J; junction bases left unmatched: 8. Germline assignment: CDR1 DFQATT and CDR2 SNEGSKA (reference sequence).

In this sample, this clonotype turned up many times. The chain links TRBV2 to TRBJ2-1, with 7 bases fitting TRBD2. CDR1 SNHLY and CDR2 FYNNEI come from the germline V gene. The ends lost 10 bases at V and 3 bases at J; junction bases unmatched: 6. This CDR3 region has 13 residues. CDR3 in amino acids: CATSASGYNEQFF. CDR3 sequence (DNA): TGTGCCACTTCGGCTAGCGGCTACAATGAGCAGTTCTTC.

This clonotype was detected ten times or more. The chain uses TRBV12-3 or TRBV12-4 and TRBJ2-4, with 12 bases fitting TRBD1. This CDR3 has 17 amino acids. After removal of 4 bases from V and 1 base from J, the junction contained 5 bases not matched to a gene. This CDR3 reads CASSSGTGGKAKNIQYF. The CDR3, as DNA: TGTGCCAGCAGTTCCGGGACAGGGGGCAAGGCCAAAAACATTCAGTACTTC.

This clonotype was observed many times. CDR3 residues: CAWGGQTNTEAFF. Written as DNA, the CDR3 is TGTGCCTGGGGGGGACAAACGAACACTGAAGCTTTCTTT. The chain couples TRBV30 to TRBJ1-1; D may be TRBD1 (6 bases). The V gene lost 5 bases and the J gene lost 1 base, with 11 bases spanning the gap. The CDR3 spans 13 residues. Germline V gene lookup returns CDR1 GTSNPN and CDR2 SVGIG (reference sequence). Variable domain in full (rest from reference TRBV30 and TRBJ1-1): SQTIHQWPATLVQPVGSPLSLECTVEGTSNPNLYWYRQAAGRGLQLLFYSVGIGQISSEVPQNLSASRPQDRQFILSSKKLLLSDSGFYLCAWGGQTNTEAFFGQGTRLTVV.

This clonotype was counted ten times or more. This rearrangement joins TRBV7-6 to TRBJ2-1; D might be TRBD1 or TRBD2, each matching 5 bases. Per the germline V gene, CDR1 is SGHVS and CDR2 is FNYEAQ. This CDR3 comprises 14 residues. V was cut by 5 bases and J by 4 bases, with 12 bases left in between. Written as DNA, the CDR3 is TGTGCCAGCAGCCCTACTTGGGGGTACAATGAGCAGTTCTTC. Translated, it gives CASSPTWGYNEQFF.

V usage is TRBV6-2 or TRBV6-3 and J usage is TRBJ2-1, with D uncertain. Deletions cut 8 bases from V and 3 bases from J, with 11 bases between. This CDR3 has 13 residues. Germline loops: CDR1 MNHEY, CDR2 SVGEGT. The CDR3 DNA reads TGTGCCAGCTCTGGTTCGGACTACAATGAGCAGTTCTTC. Translated: CASSGSDYNEQFF.